The sequence of this T cell receptor beta chain was determined in a study of control samples from healthy donors and cancer patients (dated by TCRdb to the early 2020s). The library was obtained by the immunoSEQ multiplex PCR assay. Here the immuneACCESS table is served through TCRdb, limited to in-frame sequences with V and J called. Missing clones are a known gap in these copies; in checked studies unresolved V genes cover under half, and the rest lacks a known reason. This sample lists 150,000 to 200,000 clones; about 93% were detected once. 1.4% to 1.5% of the sample lies in the top ten. Remarks on this clone: Its target antigen remains unknown. No base-level quality is on record; no much larger clone is a single base apart.

The V and J ends are trimmed by 1 base and 8 bases, leaving 23 bases between them. Its CDR3 holds 17 amino acids, cysteine through phenylalanine. Only the CDR3 portion is preserved as DNA: 51 bases, with reading frame beginning at the first base. CDR1 LNHDA and CDR2 SQIVND were looked up in the germline V gene (reference sequence). Source material: blood. This clonotype was obtained from a man aged 18 to 29 in good health. The sequence is built from TRBV19 and TRBJ1-2, with TRBD1 as a weak D call on 5 bases. The bases read TGTGCCAGTAGTATAGGAGAGGCCTCGGGGCTCGGCTACGGCTACACCTTC. Its amino acids are CASSIGEASGLGYGYTF. With the rest looked up from the reference TRBV19 and TRBJ1-2 genes rather than sequenced, the full variable domain is DGGITQSPKYLFRKEGQNVTLSCEQNLNHDAMYWYRQDPGQGLRLIYYSQIVNDFQKGDIAEGYSVSREKKESFPLTVTSAQKNPTAFYLCASSIGEASGLGYGYTFGSGTRLTVV.